The 9 T cell receptor beta chains below were found in one sample sequenced in a study of T cell repertoires in cytomegalovirus infection. MiXCR, run by TCRdb on the reads, gives a single entry per CDR3 protein. The data contain approximately 730,000 distinct CDR3 sequences, roughly a third of them seen just once; the ten biggest clones take up 15% to 20%. Their antigens are not known. The source was cultured PBMCs, collected from culture after CMV antigen stimulation. The receptors come from a human donor in good health (CMV status not recorded). Some clones in this sample may be carry-over from other donors' samples.

This clonotype appeared a few times. This chain's CDR3 is CASRTGSGANVLTF. CDR3 sequence (DNA): TGTGCCAGCAGGACAGGGTCTGGGGCCAACGTCCTGACTTTC. The chain recombines TRBV12-3 or TRBV12-4 with TRBJ2-6, with 7 bases matching TRBD1. CDR3 length: 14 amino acids. Germline trimming cut 6 bases from V and 1 base from J; bases unmatched to any gene: 0.

The V gene is TRBV7-9, the J gene TRBJ1-2; maybe TRBD1 (5 bases). Deletions cut 7 bases from V and 8 bases from J, with 14 bases between. This CDR3 comprises 12 residues. The germline CDR1 and CDR2 sequences are SEHNR and FQNEAQ (reference sequence). The CDR3 region is CASTPMDMGYTF. CDR3 sequence (DNA): TGTGCCAGCACCCCAATGGACATGGGCTACACCTTC.

This clonotype was seen a handful of times. This chain links TRBV2 with TRBJ2-7; perhaps D is TRBD1 or TRBD2 (5 bases each). Germline CDR1 is SNHLY and CDR2 is FYNNEI. V dropped 7 bases and J dropped 0 bases, with 10 bases sitting between them. CDR3 size: 13 residues. CDR3 sequence reads: CASTPGLSYEQYF. CDR3 coding DNA: TGTGCCAGCACCCCGGGGCTCTCCTACGAGCAGTACTTC.

The V call is TRBV11-2, the J call TRBJ1-2, with TRBD1 identical over 9 bases. This CDR3 contains 15 residues. Trimming took 1 base from V and 4 from J; bases not matched to a gene: 4. The germline V gene has CDR1 SGHAT and CDR2 FQNNGV. In DNA, the CDR3 is TGTGCCAGCAGCTTAGGGACAGGGGCCCTCTATGGCTACACCTTC. Residues: CASSLGTGALYGYTF.

There are a few counts of this clonotype. The V gene is TRBV5-6, the J gene TRBJ2-3; possible D gene TRBD1, 5 bases. This CDR3 has 14 residues. Germline CDR1 is SGHDT and CDR2 is YYEEEE. The V end was cut by 3 bases, the J end by 2 bases, with 10 bases between. In DNA form, the CDR3 reads TGTGCCAGCAGCTGGGGCTACTACACAGATACGCAGTATTTT. This codes for CASSWGYYTDTQYF.

This chain connects TRBV5-4 to TRBJ2-2; TRBD2 matches at 7 bases. The V segment lost 3 bases and the J segment 1 base; nucleotides outside the gene matches: 6. Germline V gene data show CDR1 as SGHNT and CDR2 as YYREEE (reference sequence). This CDR3 has 16 residues. CDR3 protein: CASSYLAGGNTGELFF. CDR3 DNA: TGTGCCAGCAGCTATTTAGCGGGCGGGAACACCGGGGAGCTGTTTTTT.

This clonotype has more than one count but fewer than ten. Possible read error: a much larger clone is one base away. The V and J genes are TRBV7-2 and TRBJ1-3; D remains ambiguous. Looked up from germline, CDR1 is SGHTA and CDR2 is FQGNSA. V was cut by 3 bases and J by 0 bases, with 6 bases left in between. The CDR3 has 14 residues. Here the CDR3 reads CASSFRHSGNTIYF. The CDR3 DNA sequence: TGTGCCAGCAGCTTCCGGCACTCTGGAAACACCATATATTTT.

The gene calls are TRBV6-2 or TRBV6-3 and TRBJ2-2, with 7 positions matching TRBD2. CDR3 length: 14 residues. The V segment lost 7 bases and the J segment 4 bases; nucleotides outside the gene matches: 6. The germline CDR1 and CDR2 sequences are MNHEY and SVGEGT. CDR3 loop: CASNRIAGTGELFF. The CDR3 DNA follows: TGTGCCAGCAATAGGATAGCGGGCACCGGGGAGCTGTTTTTT.

V usage is TRBV7-2 and J usage is TRBJ1-2; D uncertain. Germline values: CDR1 SGHTA, CDR2 FQGNSA. The CDR3 length is 14 residues. V dropped 5 bases and J dropped 4 bases, with 14 bases sitting between them. The CDR3 DNA reads as TGTGCCAGCAGCCTCCGGACCCTTCCCTATGGCTACACCTTC. It is translated as CASSLRTLPYGYTF.